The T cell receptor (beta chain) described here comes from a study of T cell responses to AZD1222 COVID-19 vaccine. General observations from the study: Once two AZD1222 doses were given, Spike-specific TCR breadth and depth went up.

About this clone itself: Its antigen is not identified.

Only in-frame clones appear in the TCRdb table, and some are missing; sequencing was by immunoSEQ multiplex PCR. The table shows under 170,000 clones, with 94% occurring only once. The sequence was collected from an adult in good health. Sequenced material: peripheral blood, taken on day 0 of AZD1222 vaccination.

The CDR3 is CASSHPYGGDSPLHF. In DNA, the CDR3 is TGTGCCAGCAGCCACCCGTACGGAGGGGATTCACCCCTCCACTTT. The rearrangement links TRBV3-1 (or the pseudogene TRBV3-2) to TRBJ1-6, with a weak D call TRBD1 (5 bases). Trimming took off 3 bases at V and 8 bases at J, with 14 bases between the two ends. CDR1 and CDR2 (germline): LGHDT, YNNKEL (reference sequence). The CDR3 runs 15 residues.